A single sample gave rise to the 23 T cell receptor beta chains below, sequenced in a study of control samples from healthy donors and cancer patients (dated by TCRdb to between 2020 and 2021). Library preparation used the immunoSEQ multiplex PCR assay. TCRdb mirrors the immuneACCESS table, restricted to in-frame sequences. Some clones are absent from its copies; in checked studies, under half trace to an unresolved V gene, and the reason for the others is unknown. This sample gives around 250,000 clones in total; about four fifths of them show up just once. 10% to 15% of the sample comes from the top ten. The sample comprised PBMCs. The receptors stem from a woman aged 60-75 years with lung cancer.

The rearrangement uses TRBV12-3 or TRBV12-4 and TRBJ1-1; D unclear. The ends were cut back, 7 bases at V and 5 bases at J, with 14 bases in the middle. The CDR3 totals 13 residues. CDR3 amino acids: CASTGKFGTEAFF. The CDR3 region has the DNA TGTGCCAGCACCGGGAAGTTCGGGACTGAAGCTTTCTTT.

CDR3 protein: CASRGLPLLGDTQYF. The CDR3 bases are TGTGCCAGCAGGGGGTTGCCTCTGCTTGGAGATACGCAGTATTTT. The chain links TRBV7-9 to TRBJ2-3, with no clear D. CDR3 length equals 15 residues. Germline V gene data show CDR1 as SEHNR and CDR2 as FQNEAQ (reference sequence). V was shortened by 6 bases and J by 5 bases, with 18 bases between the two germline ends.

This clone appeared once. The chain is built from TRBV28 and TRBJ2-7, with D uncertain. Trimming took off 2 bases at V and 0 bases at J, with 14 bases between the two ends. CDR1 MDHEN and CDR2 SYDVKM come from the germline V gene. This CDR3 is built from 16 residues. CDR3 nucleotide sequence: TGTGCCAGCAGTTTAGTTCCTGGGTTCGGCTCCTACGAGCAGTACTTC. Translating gives CASSLVPGFGSYEQYF. Full variable domain (missing parts from reference TRBV28 and TRBJ2-7): DVKVTQSSRYLVKRTGEKVFLECVQDMDHENMFWYRQDPGLGLRLIYFSYDVKMKEKGDIPEGYSVSREKKERFSLILESASTNQTSMYLCASSLVPGFGSYEQYFGPGTRLTVT.

Turning to this clone: The sample has other DNA sequences that encode this CDR3 too. V usage is TRBV12-3 or TRBV12-4 and J usage is TRBJ1-1; D call uncertain. The V gene lost 5 bases and the J gene lost 1 base, with 5 bases spanning the gap. The CDR3 extends over 12 amino acids. For the CDR3, the DNA is TGTGCCAGCAGTCCTCGGAACACTGAAGCTTTCTTT. It specifies CASSPRNTEAFF.

This chain links TRBV18 with TRBJ1-1; no clear D gene. Trimming took 2 bases from V and 2 from J, leaving 12 bases between them. Germline CDR1 reads KGHSH; CDR2 reads LQKENI. The CDR3 runs to 15 residues. CDR3 sequence: CASSPGLDGNTEAFF. DNA for the CDR3: TGTGCCAGCTCACCAGGCTTGGACGGCAACACTGAAGCTTTCTTT.

CDR3 protein: CSVGPSGSTDTQYF. The CDR3 coding sequence is TGCAGCGTTGGGCCTAGCGGGAGTACAGATACGCAGTATTTT. The chain links TRBV29-1 to TRBJ2-3; 10 bases agree with TRBD2. After removal of 4 bases from V and 3 bases from J, the junction contained 4 bases not matched to a gene. The CDR3 has 14 residues. Germline values: CDR1 SQVTM, CDR2 ANQGSEA.

Here the CDR3 DNA reads TGTGCCAGTAGTACACAGGGATCGGGATACTATAATTCACCCCTCCACTTT. Encoded protein: CASSTQGSGYYNSPLHF. The V gene is TRBV19, the J gene TRBJ1-6; a weak D match, TRBD1 (6 bases). V lost 4 bases and J 3 bases, leaving 16 bases between the germline ends. The length of the CDR3 is 17 residues. Germline loops: CDR1 LNHDA, CDR2 SQIVND (reference sequence).

Turning to this clone: A clone one base away is much larger, so this may be a read error. The chain uses TRBV5-6 and TRBJ1-1; TRBD1 is a possible D gene (5 bases). This CDR3 is built from 15 residues. Germline lookup yields CDR1 SGHDT and CDR2 YYEEEE. Trimming stripped 1 base from V and 7 bases from J, with 17 bases between. The CDR3 DNA is TGTGCCAGCAGCTTGTTCCAGGTAACGGACATTGAAGCTTTCTTT. This codes for CASSLFQVTDIEAFF.

This CDR3 is CASSPSLVYEQYF. In DNA, the CDR3 is TGTGCCAGCAGCCCCTCGTTAGTCTACGAGCAGTACTTC. V gene TRBV9 combines with J gene TRBJ2-7; D is unresolved. The V and J ends lost 4 bases and 3 bases respectively, with 11 bases between them. This CDR3 region has 13 residues. Per the germline V gene, CDR1 is SGDLS and CDR2 is YYNGEE. The variable domain in full, with the rest retrieved from reference TRBV9 and TRBJ2-7, is DSGVTQTPKHLITATGQRVTLRCSPRSGDLSVYWYQQSLDQGLQFLIQYYNGEERAKGNILERFSAQQFPDLHSELNLSSLELGDSALYFCASSPSLVYEQYFGPGTRLTVT.

This chain uses TRBV9 with TRBJ1-1, with 12 positions matching TRBD1. Unmatched junction bases numbered 3, after V lost 1 base and J lost 5 bases. This CDR3 has 15 amino acids. CDR1 is SGDLS and CDR2 is YYNGEE in the germline V gene. Written as DNA, the CDR3 is TGTGCCAGCAGCGTACCGGGACAGGGGGCGACTGAAGCTTTCTTT. It specifies CASSVPGQGATEAFF.

This clone was seen a single time. V usage is TRBV6-6 and J usage is TRBJ1-1, with D possibly TRBD1 on 5 matching bases. Germline CDR1 MNHNY, CDR2 SVGAGI (reference sequence). The CDR3 is made up of 17 amino acids. Trimming left V 5 bases short and J 2 bases short, with 21 bases between. CDR3 nucleotide sequence: TGTGCCAGCAGTCGTAGATTAATAAGGGACCTCAACACTGAAGCTTTCTTT. Encoded protein: CASSRRLIRDLNTEAFF.

The chain combines TRBV6-5 with TRBJ2-7, with a possible D match to TRBD2 (5 bases). Trimming stripped 5 bases from V and 5 bases from J, with 16 bases between. The CDR3 runs to 14 residues. Germline V gives CDR1 MNHEY, CDR2 SVGAGI. The CDR3 spells CASSMGVYGDEQYF. The CDR3 nucleotides are TGTGCCAGCAGTATGGGTGTATACGGGGACGAGCAGTACTTC.

V gene TRBV11-2 combines with J gene TRBJ2-7; D possibly corresponds to TRBD2 (6 bases). Trimming removed 2 bases from V and 0 bases from J, with 11 bases in between. Looked up from germline, CDR1 is SGHAT and CDR2 is FQNNGV. CDR3 length equals 15 residues. The chain's CDR3 is CASSLRLGRSYEQYF. The CDR3 region has the DNA TGTGCCAGCAGCTTAAGACTAGGGCGCTCCTACGAGCAGTACTTC.

The rearrangement links TRBV10-1 to TRBJ1-1; tentative D call: TRBD1 (5 bases). The V end lost 0 bases, the J end lost 5 bases, and 10 bases lay between the germline ends. The CDR3 is made up of 14 amino acids. Germline lookup yields CDR1 WNHNN and CDR2 SYGVQD (reference sequence). CDR3 in amino acids: CASSESGGETEAFF. CDR3 bases: TGCGCCAGCAGTGAGTCAGGAGGGGAGACTGAAGCTTTCTTT.

This chain links TRBV1 with TRBJ1-4. TRBV1 is flagged as a pseudogene. The CDR3 is 14 amino acids. The DNA of the CDR3 is TGCACCAGCAGCCAGGGATGGGCTAATGAAAAACTGTTTTTT. Encoded protein: CTSSQGWANEKLFF.

The rearrangement links TRBV7-9 to TRBJ2-5; D perhaps matches TRBD1 (5 bases). Germline lookup yields CDR1 SEHNR and CDR2 FQNEAQ (reference sequence). Trimming removed 4 bases at V and 1 base at J, with 13 bases between. The CDR3 loop spans 15 amino acids. CDR3: CASSWTRESQETQYF. The CDR3 nucleotides are TGTGCCAGCAGCTGGACAAGGGAAAGCCAAGAGACCCAGTACTTC.

The CDR3 reads CASSLGTGTQPQHF. DNA for the CDR3: TGTGCCAGCAGTCTCGGGACAGGGACTCAGCCCCAGCATTTT. This rearrangement joins TRBV28 to TRBJ1-5, with TRBD1 matching 9 bases. The trim removed 5 bases at V and 6 bases at J, leaving 5 bases unmatched. The CDR3 has 14 amino acids. Germline CDR1 reads MDHEN; CDR2 reads SYDVKM. The whole variable domain, remainder taken from reference TRBV28 and TRBJ1-5, is DVKVTQSSRYLVKRTGEKVFLECVQDMDHENMFWYRQDPGLGLRLIYFSYDVKMKEKGDIPEGYSVSREKKERFSLILESASTNQTSMYLCASSLGTGTQPQHFGDGTRLSIL.

The chain is built from TRBV6-5 and TRBJ2-3, with a possible D match to TRBD2 (7 bases). The CDR3 is 16 amino acids. Germline V lookup: CDR1 MNHEY, CDR2 SVGAGI. Trimming removed 0 bases from V and 1 base from J, with 11 bases in between. CDR3: CASSYSSRGRTDTQYF. The DNA for the CDR3 is TGTGCCAGCAGTTACTCATCGCGGGGGCGCACAGATACGCAGTATTTT.

This clone showed up just a few times. The chain carries TRBV18 and TRBJ1-1; the match to TRBD1 covers 7 bases. Germline V gene sequence: CDR1 KGHSH, CDR2 LQKENI. The CDR3 length is 15 residues. Unmatched junction bases numbered 5, after V lost 3 bases and J lost 1 base. CDR3 coding DNA: TGTGCCAGCTCACCGTCCCGGGACAGGAACACTGAAGCTTTCTTT. Its translation: CASSPSRDRNTEAFF.

A few counts support this clone. V is TRBV3-1 (or the pseudogene TRBV3-2) and J is TRBJ1-1; TRBD1 might be the D (5 bases). Trimming removed 5 bases from V and 6 bases from J, with 16 bases in between. This CDR3 region has 14 residues. Germline loops: CDR1 LGHDT, CDR2 YNNKEL (reference sequence). The CDR3 coding sequence is TGTGCCAGCAGCGTACGTTCGGGGCGGGCTGAAGCTTTCTTT. Amino acids: CASSVRSGRAEAFF.

This chain connects TRBV18 to TRBJ2-1, with D perhaps TRBD1 (5 bases). Trimming shortened V by 5 bases and J by 3 bases, and 11 bases separated the two germline ends. Germline V gene lookup returns CDR1 KGHSH and CDR2 LQKENI. The CDR3 has 14 residues. DNA of the CDR3: TGTGCCAGCTCAGGTCAGGGTATCTACAATGAGCAGTTCTTC. The encoded protein is CASSGQGIYNEQFF.

V gene TRBV6-4 combines with J gene TRBJ2-6, with D uncertain. Germline V gene sequence: CDR1 MRHNA, CDR2 SNTAGT. The CDR3 has 13 residues. Trimming removed 0 bases at V and 3 bases at J, with 0 bases between. The CDR3 DNA sequence: TGTGCCAGCAGTGACTCTGGGGCCAACGTCCTGACTTTC. Translation gives CASSDSGANVLTF.

The chain joins TRBV10-3 to TRBJ1-1; 10 nucleotides agree with TRBD1. The CDR3 is made up of 13 amino acids. Trimming cost V 7 bases and J 5 bases; bases outside gene matches: 4. Germline-derived CDR1 and CDR2 are ENHRY and SYGVKD. The DNA of the CDR3 is TGTGCCATCAACCCGGGACAGGGGACTGAAGCTTTCTTT. The encoded protein is CAINPGQGTEAFF.